This T cell receptor delta chain was sequenced for a study of Vδ1+ human thymocytes. Study outcomes and limitations: Thymic TRG and TRD repertoires appeared highly polyclonal. The authors advised highly purified populations and single-cell validation.

Details on this clone: The antigen remains unidentified.

The CDR3 spans 19 residues. The J segment lost 2 bases and the V segment lost 5 bases, leaving 16 bases of the junction unmatched. CDR1 is TSWWSYY, CDR2 QGS, per germline. RNA was extracted from the cells and then reverse transcribed. CDR3 amplicons came from multiplex PCR with pooled V-gene forward and constant-region reverse primers. TCRdb re-called clones from the multiplex PCR reads via CATT. The table shows roughly 55,000 delta-chain clones, with approximately 15% occurring only once. The chain combines TRDV1 with TRDJ1, with 11 nucleotides matching TRDD3. This sequence was found in a boy under three years old who had congenital heart surgery. Specimen: Vdelta1+ gamma-delta thymocytes from the thymus. Subset given: FACS-sorted CD3+ TCRalphabeta- TCRVdelta1+ TCRVdelta2- thymocytes. The CDR3 reads CALGTSAYWGIGGTDKLIF. DNA for the CDR3: TGTGCTCTTGGGACCTCCGCTTACTGGGGGATAGGGGGAACCGATAAACTCATCTTT.